These 18 T cell receptor beta chains came from one sample sequenced in a study of blood T cell repertoires in COVID-19. This table comes from immunoSEQ multiplex PCR, and its TCRdb copy is limited to in-frame clones, with some not included. The table has some 290,000 clones, approximately 90% seen once. What was sequenced was PBMCs or T cells enriched from blood (not recorded which). The receptors here all came from a woman aged 25 to 39 who had been exposed to COVID-19.

Points on this clone: Other DNA sequences within the sample encode an identical CDR3. The rearrangement uses TRBV7-9 and TRBJ2-7, with D unresolved. CDR1 SEHNR and CDR2 FQNEAQ come from the germline V gene (reference sequence). The ends were cut back, 5 bases at V and 4 bases at J, with 9 bases in the middle. The CDR3 is 12 amino acids. CDR3 DNA sequence: TGTGCCAGCAGCCTGAGAAGTTACGAGCAGTACTTC. Translation: CASSLRSYEQYF. The full variable domain, in which reference TRBV7-9 and TRBJ2-7 provide the parts outside the CDR3, is DTGVSQNPRHKITKRGQNVTFRCDPISEHNRLYWYRQTLGQGPEFLTYFQNEAQLEKSRLLSDRFSAERPKGSFSTLEIQRTEQGDSAMYLCASSLRSYEQYFGPGTRLTVT.

The chain links TRBV6-5 to TRBJ2-3; TRBD2 aligns across 9 bases. After removal of 6 bases from V and 1 base from J, the junction contained 2 bases not matched to a gene. In germline, CDR1 is MNHEY, CDR2 SVGAGI. The CDR3 contains 14 residues. The CDR3 DNA follows: TGTGCCAGCAGGATAGCGGGGGGCACAGATACGCAGTATTTT. Translation: CASRIAGGTDTQYF.

The rearrangement links TRBV2 to TRBJ1-1, with D perhaps matching TRBD1 (5 bases). The CDR3 has 14 residues. CDR1 is SNHLY, CDR2 FYNNEI, per germline. Trimming took 7 bases from V and 5 from J, leaving 17 bases between them. CDR3 residues: CASNTRRGGTEAFF. The CDR3 DNA is TGTGCCAGCAATACTCGAAGGGGTGGTACTGAAGCTTTCTTT.

This chain links TRBV4-1 with TRBJ1-2, with a weak D call TRBD1 (5 bases). Trimming removed 1 base at V and 8 bases at J, with 20 bases between. This CDR3 is 16 amino acids long. Germline V gene data show CDR1 as MGHRA and CDR2 as YSYEKL. The CDR3 coding sequence is TGCGCCAGCAGCCAAGTTAGTCACGACAGTGCCCGGGGCTACACCTTC. As protein: CASSQVSHDSARGYTF.

The chain has TRBV2 and TRBJ1-2; the match to TRBD1 covers 8 bases. The trim removed 5 bases at V and 11 bases at J, leaving 4 bases unmatched. The CDR3 consists of 11 residues. Looked up from germline, CDR1 is SNHLY and CDR2 is FYNNEI. The CDR3 loop is CASSRTGLYTF. CDR3 coding DNA: TGTGCCAGCAGTCGGACAGGGTTATACACCTTC.

CDR3 loop: CATSDRGQGGQPQHF. CDR3 bases: TGTGCCACCAGTGACCGCGGACAGGGCGGTCAGCCCCAGCATTTT. This sequence joins TRBV24-1 and TRBJ1-5, with 8 positions matching TRBD1. Germline V lookup: CDR1 KGHDR, CDR2 SFDVKD. V was clipped by 4 bases and J by 6 bases; unmatched bases: 7. The CDR3 has 15 residues.

The chain uses TRBV5-5 and TRBJ1-1; weak D call: TRBD1 (6 bases). The V gene lost 3 bases and the J gene lost 11 bases, with 14 bases spanning the gap. There are 12 residues in the CDR3. CDR1 SGHKS and CDR2 YYEKEE come from the germline V gene (reference sequence). The CDR3 sequence is CASSSEAGGAFF. CDR3 coding DNA: TGTGCCAGCAGCTCGGAGGCGGGGGGCGCTTTCTTT.

The gene calls are TRBV24-1 and TRBJ1-5; maybe TRBD1 (5 bases). The ends were cut back, 10 bases at V and 0 bases at J, with 18 bases in the middle. The CDR3 has 16 amino acids. Germline lookup yields CDR1 KGHDR and CDR2 SFDVKD. For the CDR3, the DNA is TGTGCCACAGTCGTGGGGGGACCCGATAGCAATCAGCCCCAGCATTTT. Translating it yields CATVVGGPDSNQPQHF.

J is TRBJ1-1 and V is TRBV30; no definite D call. The CDR3 sequence is 13 residues long. In germline, CDR1 is GTSNPN, CDR2 SVGIG (reference sequence). Deletions cut 1 base from V and 1 base from J, with 7 bases between. The DNA for the CDR3 is TGTGCCTGGAGTGAACACAAGAACACTGAAGCTTTCTTT. Amino acid sequence: CAWSEHKNTEAFF.

The V call is TRBV29-1, the J call TRBJ1-2; 10 nucleotides match TRBD1. V was pared by 4 bases and J by 7 bases, with 3 bases of the junction left unmatched. Germline assignment: CDR1 SQVTM and CDR2 ANQGSEA. This CDR3 is built from 12 residues. CDR3 sequence reads: CSVGQGAVGYTF. The CDR3 bases are TGCAGCGTTGGACAGGGGGCAGTTGGCTACACCTTC.

J is TRBJ1-6 and V is TRBV10-3, with D perhaps TRBD1 (5 bases). The V gene's germline CDR1 is ENHRY and CDR2 SYGVKD. Trimming took 4 bases from V and 8 from J, leaving 9 bases between them. The CDR3 sequence is 13 residues long. The CDR3 sequence: CAISAGRDSPLHF. The CDR3 bases are TGTGCCATCAGTGCAGGGAGGGATTCACCCCTCCACTTT.

Turning to this clone: The same CDR3 can be traced to other DNA sequences in this sample. This chain links TRBV11-2 with TRBJ1-2; D remains ambiguous. The germline gives CDR1 SGHAT, CDR2 FQNNGV. This CDR3 region has 13 residues. V shed 1 base and J shed 5 bases, with 8 bases lying between them. CDR3: CASSLGRGYGYTF. The CDR3 coding sequence is TGTGCCAGCAGCTTAGGCCGGGGATATGGCTACACCTTC.

Regarding this clone: This sample also contains other DNA sequences that code for the same CDR3. V is TRBV12-3 or TRBV12-4 and J is TRBJ1-2; D unclear. Trimming removed 3 bases from V and 1 base from J, with 6 bases in between. This CDR3 spans 13 amino acids. CDR3 region: CASSLGDNYGYTF. In DNA, the CDR3 is TGTGCCAGCAGTTTGGGCGATAACTATGGCTACACCTTC.

The rearrangement joins TRBV11-2 to TRBJ2-3; no clear D. Germline CDR1 SGHAT, CDR2 FQNNGV. The CDR3 covers 12 residues. Trimming removed 3 bases at V and 2 bases at J, with 3 bases between. CDR3 DNA sequence: TGTGCCAGCAGCTTTTACACAGATACGCAGTATTTT. Amino acid sequence: CASSFYTDTQYF.

This clone has just a few counts. This sequence joins TRBV13 and TRBJ1-1, with D hard to call. Trimming cost V 5 bases and J 1 base, with 5 bases left between them. The CDR3 runs to 12 residues. The germline V gene encodes CDR1 PRHDT and CDR2 FYEKMQ (reference sequence). The CDR3 region is CASSPKNTEAFF. CDR3 in DNA: TGTGCCAGCAGCCCCAAGAACACTGAAGCTTTCTTT.

This rearrangement joins TRBV7-3 to TRBJ2-2; 9 bases map to TRBD1. Germline-derived CDR1 and CDR2 are SGHTA and FQGTGA. With 2 bases clipped from V and 7 bases from J, the junction kept 5 bases outside the gene matches. The CDR3 contains 15 residues. The DNA for the CDR3 is TGTGCCAGCAGCTTAGGGACAGGGTTAAACGGGGAGCTGTTTTTT. Protein product: CASSLGTGLNGELFF. The full variable domain, rest sourced from reference TRBV7-3 and TRBJ2-2, is GAGVSQTPSNKVTEKGKYVELRCDPISGHTALYWYRQSLGQGPEFLIYFQGTGAADDSGLPNDRFFAVRPEGSVSTLKIQRTERGDSAVYLCASSLGTGLNGELFFGEGSRLTVL.

The chain joins TRBV7-9 to TRBJ2-1; 9 bases fit TRBD1. Germline CDR1 is SEHNR and CDR2 is FQNEAQ (reference sequence). CDR3 length equals 18 residues. V lost 7 bases, J lost 1 base, and 14 bases stayed unmatched. CDR3 coding DNA: TGTGCCAGCACAGGCCTAACAGGGGGCGCCCGGTCCTACAATGAGCAGTTCTTC. Translating it yields CASTGLTGGARSYNEQFF.

The gene calls are TRBV5-1 and TRBJ2-7; D call uncertain. This CDR3 has 15 amino acids. V was clipped by 0 bases and J by 2 bases, with 12 bases between them. CDR1 and CDR2 (germline): SGHRS, YFSETQ. CDR3 nucleotides: TGCGCCAGCAGCTTGGGAGTGACATCTACCTACGAGCAGTACTTC. The encoded protein is CASSLGVTSTYEQYF.